This T cell receptor (beta chain) comes out of a study of a mutant IDH1 vaccine in newly diagnosed glioma. As for the study in general: Across weeks 1, 3, 5, 7, 11, 15, 19 and 23, patients received a vaccination each time, eight in all. Vaccines were first given 4-6 weeks after radiotherapy alone, or with temozolomide cycles. Patients had received radiotherapy, temozolomide, or both previously, most receiving both.

Documented time point: week 11, during vaccination. In the vaccine, a single dose held 300 ug of the mutant IDH1 20-mer peptide, along with topical imiquimod. Here immunoSEQ multiplex PCR was the method, and the copy in TCRdb shows in-frame clones only, minus some. Of tens of thousands of clones listed, approximately 78% are singletons. Points on this clone: As yet, its antigen is unknown.

Whole-study results and caveats: Seemingly, pseudoprogression had no relation to changes in the top peripheral T cell clonotypes.

The V segment lost 0 bases and the J segment 3 bases; nucleotides outside the gene matches: 9. The CDR3 is 16 amino acids. Germline V gene sequence: CDR1 SGHRS, CDR2 YFSETQ. The receptor comes from a man younger than 40 with glioma. The chain joins TRBV5-1 to TRBJ2-7; TRBD1 agrees at 7 bases. Source: PBMCs, taken from a glioma patient whose treatment included an IDH1 peptide vaccine. CDR3 nucleotides: TGCGCCAGCAGCTTGGTAAAACAGGGGACCAACTACGAGCAGTACTTC. It is translated as CASSLVKQGTNYEQYF.